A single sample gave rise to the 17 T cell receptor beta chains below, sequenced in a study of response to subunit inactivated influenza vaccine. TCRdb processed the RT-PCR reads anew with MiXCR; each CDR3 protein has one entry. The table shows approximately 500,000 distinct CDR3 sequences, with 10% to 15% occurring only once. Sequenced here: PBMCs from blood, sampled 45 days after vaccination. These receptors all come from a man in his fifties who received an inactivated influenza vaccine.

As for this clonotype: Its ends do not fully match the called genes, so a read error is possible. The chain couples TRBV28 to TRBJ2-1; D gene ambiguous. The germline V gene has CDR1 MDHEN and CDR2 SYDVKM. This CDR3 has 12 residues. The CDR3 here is CASSSDYNERFF. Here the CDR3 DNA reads TGTGCCAGCAGTTCTGATTACAATGAGCGGTTCTTC.

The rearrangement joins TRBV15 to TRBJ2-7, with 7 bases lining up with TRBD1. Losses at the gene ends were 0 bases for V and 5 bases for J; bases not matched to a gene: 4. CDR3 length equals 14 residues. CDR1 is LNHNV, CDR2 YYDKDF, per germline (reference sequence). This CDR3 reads CATSRDNRGNEQYF. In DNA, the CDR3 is TGTGCCACCAGCAGAGATAACAGGGGCAACGAGCAGTACTTC.

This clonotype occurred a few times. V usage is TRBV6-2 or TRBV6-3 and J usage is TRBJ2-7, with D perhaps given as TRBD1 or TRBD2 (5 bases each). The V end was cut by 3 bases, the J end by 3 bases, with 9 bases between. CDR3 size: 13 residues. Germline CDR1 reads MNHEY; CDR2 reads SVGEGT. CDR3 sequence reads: CASSYMGVYEQYF. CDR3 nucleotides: TGTGCCAGCAGTTATATGGGGGTCTACGAGCAGTACTTC.

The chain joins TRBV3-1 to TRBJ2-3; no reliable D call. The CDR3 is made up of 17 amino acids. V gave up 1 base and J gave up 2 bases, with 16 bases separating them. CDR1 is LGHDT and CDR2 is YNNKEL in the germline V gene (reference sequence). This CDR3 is CASSQGIQVRSTDTQYF. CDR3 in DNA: TGTGCCAGCAGCCAAGGCATTCAAGTACGATCCACAGATACGCAGTATTTT.

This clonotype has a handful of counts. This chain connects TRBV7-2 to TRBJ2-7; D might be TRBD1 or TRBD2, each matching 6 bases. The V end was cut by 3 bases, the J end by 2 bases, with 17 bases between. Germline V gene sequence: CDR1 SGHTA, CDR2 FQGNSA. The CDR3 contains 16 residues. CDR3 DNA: TGTGCCAGCAGCTTGGGGGGCGGGGTTTCGGCCTACGAGCAGTACTTC. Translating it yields CASSLGGGVSAYEQYF.

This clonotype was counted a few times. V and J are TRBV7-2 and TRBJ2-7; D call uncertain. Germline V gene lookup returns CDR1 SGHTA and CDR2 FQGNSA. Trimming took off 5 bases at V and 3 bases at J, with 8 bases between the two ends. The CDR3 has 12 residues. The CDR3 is CASSIPHYEQYF. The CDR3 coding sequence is TGTGCCAGCAGCATCCCACACTACGAGCAGTACTTC.

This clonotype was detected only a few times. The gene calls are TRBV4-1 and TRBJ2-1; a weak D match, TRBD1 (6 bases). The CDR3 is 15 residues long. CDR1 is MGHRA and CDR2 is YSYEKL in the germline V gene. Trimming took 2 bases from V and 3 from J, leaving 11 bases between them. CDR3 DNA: TGCGCCAGCAGCCAATCAGACAGGAACTACAATGAGCAGTTCTTC. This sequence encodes CASSQSDRNYNEQFF.

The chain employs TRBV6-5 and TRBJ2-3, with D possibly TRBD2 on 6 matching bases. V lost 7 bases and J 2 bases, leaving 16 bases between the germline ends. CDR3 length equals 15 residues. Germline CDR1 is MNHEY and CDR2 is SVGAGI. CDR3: CASISRDSLTDTQYF. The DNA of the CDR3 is TGTGCCAGCATTAGCCGGGACTCCCTCACAGATACGCAGTATTTT.

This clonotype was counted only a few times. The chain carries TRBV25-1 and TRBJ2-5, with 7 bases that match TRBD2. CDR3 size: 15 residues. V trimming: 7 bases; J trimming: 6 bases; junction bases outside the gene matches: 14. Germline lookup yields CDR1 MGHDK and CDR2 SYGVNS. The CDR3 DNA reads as TGTGCCAGCACCCCTCGACGGGGGGACGTCAAGACCCAGTACTTC. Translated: CASTPRRGDVKTQYF.

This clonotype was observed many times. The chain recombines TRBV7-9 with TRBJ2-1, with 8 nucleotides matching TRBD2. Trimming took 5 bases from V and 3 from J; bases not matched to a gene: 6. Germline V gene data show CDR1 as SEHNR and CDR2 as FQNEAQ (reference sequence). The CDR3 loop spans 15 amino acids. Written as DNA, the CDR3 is TGTGCCAGCAGCGTGACGACTAGCGTCTACAATGAGCAGTTCTTC. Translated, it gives CASSVTTSVYNEQFF.

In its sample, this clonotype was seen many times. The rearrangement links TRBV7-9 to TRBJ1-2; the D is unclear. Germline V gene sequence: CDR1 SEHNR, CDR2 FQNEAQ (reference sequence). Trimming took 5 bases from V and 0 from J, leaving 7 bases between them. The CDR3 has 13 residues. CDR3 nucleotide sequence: TGTGCCAGCAGCCCTAGACCTAACTATGGCTACACCTTC. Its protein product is CASSPRPNYGYTF.

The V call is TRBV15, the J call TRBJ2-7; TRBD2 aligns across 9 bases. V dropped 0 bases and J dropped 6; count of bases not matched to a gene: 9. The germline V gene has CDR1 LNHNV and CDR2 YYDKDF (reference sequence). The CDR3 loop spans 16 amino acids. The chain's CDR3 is CATSRDQRGALREQYF. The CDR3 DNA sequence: TGTGCCACCAGCAGAGATCAGCGGGGGGCCCTCCGCGAGCAGTACTTC.

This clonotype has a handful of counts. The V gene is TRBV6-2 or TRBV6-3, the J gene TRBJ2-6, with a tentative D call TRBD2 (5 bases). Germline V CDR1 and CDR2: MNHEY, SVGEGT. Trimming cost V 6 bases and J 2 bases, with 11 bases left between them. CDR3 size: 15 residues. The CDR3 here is CASSLTRPGANVLTF. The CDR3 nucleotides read TGTGCCAGCAGCCTTACTAGACCTGGGGCCAACGTCCTGACTTTC.

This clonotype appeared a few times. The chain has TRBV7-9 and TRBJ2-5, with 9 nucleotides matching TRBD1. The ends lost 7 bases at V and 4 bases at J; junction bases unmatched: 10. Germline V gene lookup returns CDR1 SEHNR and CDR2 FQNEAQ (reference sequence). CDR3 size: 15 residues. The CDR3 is CASTLGTGIRETQYF. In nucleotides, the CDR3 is TGTGCCAGCACCCTCGGGACAGGGATCCGAGAGACCCAGTACTTC.

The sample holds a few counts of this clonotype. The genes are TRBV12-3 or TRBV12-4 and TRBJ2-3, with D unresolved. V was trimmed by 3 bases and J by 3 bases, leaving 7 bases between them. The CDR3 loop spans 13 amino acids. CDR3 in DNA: TGTGCCAGCAGTTTCCGTAGAACAGATACGCAGTATTTT. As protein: CASSFRRTDTQYF.

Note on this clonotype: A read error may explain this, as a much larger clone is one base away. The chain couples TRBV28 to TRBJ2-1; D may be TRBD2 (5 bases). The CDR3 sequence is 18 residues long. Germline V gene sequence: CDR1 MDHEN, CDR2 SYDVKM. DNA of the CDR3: TGTGCCAGCAGTTTGGTGCTCACCCTAGAGGAGGCCTACAGTGAGCAGTTCTTC. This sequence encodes CASSLVLTLEEAYSEQFF.

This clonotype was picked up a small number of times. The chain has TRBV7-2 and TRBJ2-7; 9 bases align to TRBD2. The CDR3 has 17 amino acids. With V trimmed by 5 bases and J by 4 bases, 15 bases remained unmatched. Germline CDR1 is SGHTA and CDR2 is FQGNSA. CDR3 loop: CASSPRGSGRSGYEQYF. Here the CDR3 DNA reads TGTGCCAGCAGCCCCCGTGGCAGCGGGAGGAGTGGATACGAGCAGTACTTC.